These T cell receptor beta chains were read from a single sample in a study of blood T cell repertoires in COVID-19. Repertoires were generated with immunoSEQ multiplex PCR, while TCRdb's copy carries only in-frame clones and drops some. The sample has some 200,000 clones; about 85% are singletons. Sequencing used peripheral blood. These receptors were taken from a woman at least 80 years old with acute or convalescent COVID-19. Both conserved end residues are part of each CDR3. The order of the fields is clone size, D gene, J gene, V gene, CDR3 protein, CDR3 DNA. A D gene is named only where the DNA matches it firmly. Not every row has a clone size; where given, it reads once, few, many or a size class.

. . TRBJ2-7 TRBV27 CASSFYGRGAEQQYF TGTGCCAGCAGTTTTTACGGCAGGGGCGCCGAACAGCAGTACTTC
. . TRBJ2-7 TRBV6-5 CASRAGPTSYEQYF TGTGCCAGCAGAGCGGGTCCGACCTCCTACGAGCAGTACTTC
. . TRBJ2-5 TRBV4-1 CASSQGLQETQYF TGCGCCAGCAGCCAGGGACTGCAAGAGACCCAGTACTTC
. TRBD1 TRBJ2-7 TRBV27 CASRGGQGYEQYF TGTGCCAGCAGGGGGGGACAGGGCTACGAGCAGTACTTC
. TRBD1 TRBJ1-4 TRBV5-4 CASSRTGGAEKLFF TGTGCCAGCAGCCGGACAGGGGGAGCTGAAAAACTGTTTTTT
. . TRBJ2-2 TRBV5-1 CASSGGRINTGELFF TGCGCCAGCAGTGGGGGCAGGATTAACACCGGGGAGCTGTTTTTT
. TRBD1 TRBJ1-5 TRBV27 CASSLSYRGTVYSNQPQHF TGTGCCAGCAGTTTATCGTATCGCGGGACAGTATATAGCAATCAGCCCCAGCATTTT
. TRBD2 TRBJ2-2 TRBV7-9 CASSLARPSGQNTGELFF TGTGCCAGCAGCTTAGCAAGGCCTAGCGGGCAGAACACCGGGGAGCTGTTTTTT
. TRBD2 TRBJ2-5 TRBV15 CATSRRRVAGQETQYF TGTGCCACCAGCCGACGTCGGGTAGCGGGGCAAGAGACCCAGTACTTC
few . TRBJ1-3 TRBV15 CATSRVGTGSTIYF TGTGCCACCAGCAGAGTAGGGACTGGCAGCACCATATATTTT
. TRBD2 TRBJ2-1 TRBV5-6 CASSSYSEAGAVGEQFF TGTGCCAGCAGCTCCTACTCGGAAGCGGGAGCGGTTGGGGAGCAGTTCTTC
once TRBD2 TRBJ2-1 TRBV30 CAWRISGRADEQFF TGTGCCTGGAGAATTAGCGGGAGGGCCGATGAGCAGTTCTTC